Ten or more counts support the clone carrying this T cell receptor beta chain. Its antigen is not identified. In TCRdb, the RT-PCR reads were re-called with MiXCR into one record per CDR3 protein. The data contain 500,000 to 600,000 distinct CDR3 sequences, roughly 12% of them singletons. This sample was included in a study of response to subunit inactivated influenza vaccine. Overall study results and limits: Seasonal influenza vaccination, on each occasion, was suggested by the authors to recruit few new T cells.

Germline CDR1 and CDR2: SNHLY and FYNNEI. The V and J ends lost 3 bases and 3 bases respectively, with 13 bases between them. The length of the CDR3 is 15 residues. Sequencing used PBMCs from blood, obtained on the day of vaccination. The source is a middle-aged man who received an inactivated influenza vaccine. The V gene is TRBV2, the J gene TRBJ2-3, with D perhaps matching TRBD1 (5 bases). CDR3 coding DNA: TGTGCCAGCAGTGACAGGGTGTTTGTGACAGATACGCAGTATTTT. As protein: CASSDRVFVTDTQYF. Full variable domain (outside the CDR3, taken from reference TRBV2 and TRBJ2-3): EPEVTQTPSHQVTQMGQEVILRCVPISNHLYFYWYRQILGQKVEFLVSFYNNEISEKSEIFDDQFSVERPDGSNFTLKIRSTKLEDSAMYFCASSDRVFVTDTQYFGPGTRLTVL.